One sample yielded the 16 T cell receptor beta chains listed below, sequenced in a study of T cells in Graves' hyperthyroidism and ophthalmopathy (dated by TCRdb to between 2018 and 2021). Libraries were prepared through multiplex PCR. The sequencer was an Illumina HiSeq 2000. TCR beta CDR3 regions were amplified from RNA transcripts. The first round of RT-PCR for the TCR CDR3 was performed with the HTBI primer set and the Qiagen OneStep RT-PCR kit. The raw public data were reprocessed by TCRdb itself: fastp quality trimming at Q25, MiXCR clonotype calling, in-frame beta chains only. Each entry merges the rows of one CDR3 protein and shows their most common DNA and genes. In all, the sample holds roughly 740,000 distinct CDR3 sequences, and less than 20% of those were seen once. The ten largest clones take up 8.4% of the sample. Specimen: blood. These receptors were taken from a man aged 18 to 30 with Graves' hyperthyroidism.

This clonotype turned up a few times. The chain recombines TRBV6-5 with TRBJ1-1; 8 nucleotides line up with TRBD1. The CDR3 extends over 14 amino acids. The germline CDR1 and CDR2 sequences are MNHEY and SVGAGI. The ends lost 1 base at V and 4 bases at J; junction bases unmatched: 2. The CDR3 coding sequence is TGTGCCAGCAGTTACTTCACAGGGGGCACTGAAGCTTTCTTT. Protein sequence: CASSYFTGGTEAFF.

This clonotype was recorded many times. This chain connects TRBV11-2 to TRBJ2-7; no firm D call. The CDR3 has 16 residues. V was shortened by 1 base and J by 0 bases, with 13 bases between the two germline ends. Looked up from germline, CDR1 is SGHAT and CDR2 is FQNNGV. The CDR3 DNA sequence: TGTGCCAGCAGCTTAGTGGCCGTTCTAGGCTCCTACGAGCAGTACTTC. Its translation: CASSLVAVLGSYEQYF. The entire variable domain, with the rest obtained from reference TRBV11-2 and TRBJ2-7, is as follows: EAGVAQSPRYKIIEKRQSVAFWCNPISGHATLYWYQQILGQGPKLLIQFQNNGVVDDSQLPKDRFSAERLKGVDSTLKIQPAKLEDSAVYLCASSLVAVLGSYEQYFGPGTRLTVT.

This clonotype was counted many times. This chain joins TRBV29-1 and TRBJ2-7; unclear D gene. Between the trimmed V and J ends, which lost 4 bases and 2 bases, there was a span of 9 bases. Germline CDR1 and CDR2: SQVTM and ANQGSEA. The length of the CDR3 is 12 residues. This CDR3 is CSVAPNPYEQYF. CDR3 nucleotide sequence: TGCAGCGTTGCTCCTAACCCCTACGAGCAGTACTTC.

At least ten counts were recorded for this clonotype. This chain links TRBV18 with TRBJ1-2; D is perhaps TRBD1 (5 bases). Trimming left V 2 bases short and J 4 bases short, with 11 bases between. The V gene's germline CDR1 is KGHSH and CDR2 LQKENI. The length of the CDR3 is 14 residues. Written as DNA, the CDR3 is TGTGCCAGCTCACCAGCTCCTCAGGGCTATGGCTACACCTTC. It specifies CASSPAPQGYGYTF.

This clonotype appeared many times. The V call is TRBV6-2 or TRBV6-3, the J call TRBJ2-7; 8 nucleotides align to TRBD2. Germline-derived CDR1 and CDR2 are MNHEY and SVGEGT. Trimming took 6 bases from V and 5 from J; bases not matched to a gene: 6. The CDR3 runs 13 residues. The CDR3 coding sequence is TGTGCCAGCAGGGACAGCGGGAGAAACGAGCAGTACTTC. Its protein is CASRDSGRNEQYF.

There are many counts of this clonotype. The V gene is TRBV28, the J gene TRBJ1-2; no clear D. The CDR3 extends over 13 amino acids. V lost 6 bases to trimming and J lost 3 bases, with 11 bases between them. Germline V gives CDR1 MDHEN, CDR2 SYDVKM. The CDR3 DNA sequence: TGTGCCAGCAGCTTAACGGGCGACTATGGCTACACCTTC. Its translation: CASSLTGDYGYTF.

This clonotype showed up just a few times. CDR3 nucleotides: TGCAGCGTCGATACAGGGCTGAACACTGAAGCTTTCTTT. The encoded protein is CSVDTGLNTEAFF. The V gene is TRBV29-1, the J gene TRBJ1-1, with D tentatively TRBD1 (6 bases). Trimming left V 6 bases short and J 0 bases short, with 11 bases between. There are 13 residues in the CDR3. From germline, CDR1 is SQVTM and CDR2 ANQGSEA.

This clonotype was recorded many times. V is TRBV5-1 and J is TRBJ2-3; TRBD2 agrees at 8 bases. The CDR3 length is 16 residues. J gave up 0 bases and V 0 bases, and 3 bases lay outside the gene matches. CDR1 and CDR2 from the germline V gene are SGHRS and YFSETQ. The CDR3 region has the DNA TGCGCCAGCAGCTTGGATAGCGGGAAGAGCACAGATACGCAGTATTTT. Its protein product is CASSLDSGKSTDTQYF.

V and J are TRBV6-2 or TRBV6-3 and TRBJ1-2; D remains unclear. The V gene lost 0 bases and the J gene lost 14 bases, with 19 bases spanning the gap. The CDR3 spans 14 residues. From germline, CDR1 is MNHEY and CDR2 SVGEGT. CDR3 sequence reads: CASSYSLQRLCLTF. The CDR3 DNA reads as TGTGCCAGCAGTTACTCCCTGCAGCGCCTCTGTCTGACCTTC.

The chain has TRBV18 and TRBJ2-4, with no clear D. The CDR3 loop spans 13 amino acids. Between the trimmed V and J ends, which lost 5 bases and 6 bases, there was a span of 11 bases. CDR1 KGHSH and CDR2 LQKENI come from the germline V gene. CDR3 nucleotides: TGTGCCAGCTCAACCGGTTCCCTAAACATTCAGTACTTC. Translated, it gives CASSTGSLNIQYF.

For this clonotype: Being one base from a much bigger clone, this may be a read error. The chain couples TRBV2 to TRBJ2-5; 8 bases line up with TRBD2. The germline V gene has CDR1 SNHLY and CDR2 FYNNEI. The CDR3 covers 15 residues. The CDR3 protein is CASRDREGAGETQHF. For the CDR3, the DNA is TGTGCCAGCAGGGATCGGGAGGGAGCTGGGGAGACCCAGCACTTC. The full variable domain, in which reference TRBV2 and TRBJ2-5 provide the parts outside the CDR3, is EPEVTQTPSHQVTQMGQEVILRCVPISNHLYFYWYRQILGQKVEFLVSFYNNEISEKSEIFDDQFSVERPDGSNFTLKIRSTKLEDSAMYFCASRDREGAGETQHFGPGTRLLVL.

This clonotype appeared many times. V is TRBV27 and J is TRBJ2-4, with D unclear. CDR1 and CDR2 from the germline V gene are MNHEY and SMNVEV (reference sequence). The V gene lost 3 bases and the J gene lost 7 bases, with 13 bases spanning the gap. This CDR3 contains 14 residues. The CDR3 loop reads CASSFAAPTNIQYF. The CDR3 DNA is TGTGCCAGCAGTTTCGCGGCCCCAACGAACATTCAGTACTTC.

This clonotype was recorded a few times. V usage is TRBV20-1 and J usage is TRBJ2-3; weak D call: TRBD2 (5 bases). In germline, CDR1 is DFQATT, CDR2 SNEGSKA (reference sequence). This CDR3 is built from 11 residues. CDR3 amino acids: CLWEKRNTQYF. In DNA form, the CDR3 reads TGCCTATGGGAGAAAAGGAATACGCAGTATTTT.

This clonotype was counted at least ten times. This chain joins TRBV7-2 and TRBJ2-7; the D gene is possibly TRBD2 (5 bases). The germline V gene encodes CDR1 SGHTA and CDR2 FQGNSA. The CDR3 totals 12 residues. Trimming shortened V by 10 bases and J by 2 bases, and 12 bases separated the two germline ends. CDR3 in DNA: TGTGCCACCCAGGCCGGGACCTACGAGCAGTACTTC. Translating it yields CATQAGTYEQYF.

The V call is TRBV7-3, the J call TRBJ2-4, with a possible D match to TRBD1 (6 bases). Germline V CDR1 and CDR2: SGHTA, FQGTGA. The CDR3 is made up of 17 amino acids. The V gene lost 4 bases and the J gene lost 4 bases, with 20 bases spanning the gap. The CDR3 here is CASSSRTLRDMKNIQYF. The CDR3 DNA reads as TGTGCCAGCAGCTCCCGAACTTTAAGGGACATGAAAAACATTCAGTACTTC.

A remark on this clonotype: This may stem from a read error, because a much larger clone lies one nucleotide away. V and J are TRBV30 and TRBJ1-1; D remains unclear. V was shortened by 2 bases and J by 1 base, with 14 bases between the two germline ends. This CDR3 spans 15 amino acids. The germline V gene encodes CDR1 GTSNPN and CDR2 SVGIG (reference sequence). CDR3 DNA: TGTGCCTGGAGTCACACATGGGCGCGGAACACTGAAGCTTTCTTT. Amino acid sequence: CAWSHTWARNTEAFF.